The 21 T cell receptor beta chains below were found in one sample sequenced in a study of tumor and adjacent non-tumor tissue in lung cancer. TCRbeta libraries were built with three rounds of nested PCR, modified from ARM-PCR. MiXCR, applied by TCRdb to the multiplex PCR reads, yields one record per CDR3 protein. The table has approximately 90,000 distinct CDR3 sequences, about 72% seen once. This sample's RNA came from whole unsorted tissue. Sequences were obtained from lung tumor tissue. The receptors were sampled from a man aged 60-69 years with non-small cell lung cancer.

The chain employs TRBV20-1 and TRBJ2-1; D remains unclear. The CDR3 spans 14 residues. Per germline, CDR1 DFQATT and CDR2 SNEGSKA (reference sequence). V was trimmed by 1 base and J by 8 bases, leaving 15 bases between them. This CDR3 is CSARAPAANDEQFF. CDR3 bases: TGCAGTGCTAGAGCTCCGGCAGCGAACGATGAGCAGTTCTTC.

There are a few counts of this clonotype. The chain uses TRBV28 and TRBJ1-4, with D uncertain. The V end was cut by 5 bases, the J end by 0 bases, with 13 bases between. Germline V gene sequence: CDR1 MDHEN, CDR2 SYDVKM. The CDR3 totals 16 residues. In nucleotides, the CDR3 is TGTGCCAGCAGTCCCCCCTGGGGAGCAACTAATGAAAAACTGTTTTTT. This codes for CASSPPWGATNEKLFF.

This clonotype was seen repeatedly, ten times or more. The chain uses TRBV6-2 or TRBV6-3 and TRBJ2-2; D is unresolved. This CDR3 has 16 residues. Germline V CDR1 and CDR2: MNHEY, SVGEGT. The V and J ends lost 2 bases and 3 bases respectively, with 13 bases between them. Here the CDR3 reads CASSYRQLLDTGELFF. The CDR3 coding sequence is TGTGCCAGCAGTTACCGGCAGCTCCTCGACACCGGGGAGCTGTTTTTT.

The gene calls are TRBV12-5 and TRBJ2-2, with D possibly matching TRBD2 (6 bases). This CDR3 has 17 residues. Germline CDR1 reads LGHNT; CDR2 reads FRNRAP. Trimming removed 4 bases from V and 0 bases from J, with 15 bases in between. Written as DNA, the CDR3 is TGTGCTAGTGGTTCGACTAGTGAGGAAACGAACACCGGGGAGCTGTTTTTT. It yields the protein CASGSTSEETNTGELFF.

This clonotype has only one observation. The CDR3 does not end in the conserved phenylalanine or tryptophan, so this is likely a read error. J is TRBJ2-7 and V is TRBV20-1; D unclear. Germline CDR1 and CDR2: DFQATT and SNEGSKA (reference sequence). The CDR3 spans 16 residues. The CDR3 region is CGARDDRPPSSYEQYI. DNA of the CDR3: TGCGGTGCTAGAGACGACCGGCCACCATCCTCCTACGAGCAGTACATC.

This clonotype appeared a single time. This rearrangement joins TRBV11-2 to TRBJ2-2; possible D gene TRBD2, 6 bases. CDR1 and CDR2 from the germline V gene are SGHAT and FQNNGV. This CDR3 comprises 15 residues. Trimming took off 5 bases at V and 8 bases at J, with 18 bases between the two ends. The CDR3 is CASSLLAGSVGELFF. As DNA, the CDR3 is TGTGCCAGCAGCCTCTTGGCGGGGTCGGTAGGGGAGCTGTTTTTT.

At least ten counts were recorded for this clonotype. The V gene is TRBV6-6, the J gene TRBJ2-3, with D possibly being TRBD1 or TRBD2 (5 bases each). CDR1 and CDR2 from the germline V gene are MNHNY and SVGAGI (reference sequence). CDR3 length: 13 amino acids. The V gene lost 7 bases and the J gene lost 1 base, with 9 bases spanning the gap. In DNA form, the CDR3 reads TGTGCCAGCAACCGGGACCGCACAGATACGCAGTATTTT. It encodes CASNRDRTDTQYF.

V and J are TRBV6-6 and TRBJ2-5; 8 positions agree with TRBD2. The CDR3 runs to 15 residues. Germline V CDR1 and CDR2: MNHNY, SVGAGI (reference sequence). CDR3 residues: CASGESGGGQETQYF. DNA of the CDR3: TGTGCAAGCGGCGAAAGCGGGGGAGGCCAAGAGACCCAGTACTTC.

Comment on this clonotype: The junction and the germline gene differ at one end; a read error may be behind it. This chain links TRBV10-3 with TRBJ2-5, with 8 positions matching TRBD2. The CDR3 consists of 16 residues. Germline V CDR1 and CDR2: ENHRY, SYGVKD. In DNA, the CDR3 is TGTGTCATCAGTGTTAGGCCAGCGGGGGAAGGAGAGACCAAGTACTTC. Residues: CVISVRPAGEGETKYF.

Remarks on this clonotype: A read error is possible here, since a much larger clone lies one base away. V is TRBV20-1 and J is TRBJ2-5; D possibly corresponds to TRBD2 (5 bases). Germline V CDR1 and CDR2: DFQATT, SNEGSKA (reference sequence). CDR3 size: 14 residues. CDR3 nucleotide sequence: TGCAGTGCTAGTTTGCTAGCCTCCCAAGAGACCGAGTACTTC. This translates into CSASLLASQETEYF.

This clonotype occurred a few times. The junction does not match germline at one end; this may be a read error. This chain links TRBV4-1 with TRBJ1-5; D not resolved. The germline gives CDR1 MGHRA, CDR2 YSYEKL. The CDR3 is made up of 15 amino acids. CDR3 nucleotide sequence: TGCGCCAGCAGCCAAGAGGAGTCCCGGGATCAGCCCCGGCATTTT. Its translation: CASSQEESRDQPRHF.

The CDR3 coding sequence is TGTGCCAGCACCCGGCGGGGACAGGGGACAGATACGCAGTATTTT. Protein sequence: CASTRRGQGTDTQYF. V is TRBV28 and J is TRBJ2-3; TRBD1 agrees at 10 bases. Unmatched junction bases numbered 7, after V lost 7 bases and J lost 3 bases. Germline V gene sequence: CDR1 MDHEN, CDR2 SYDVKM. The length of the CDR3 is 15 residues. The entire variable domain, with the rest obtained from reference TRBV28 and TRBJ2-3, is as follows: DVKVTQSSRYLVKRTGEKVFLECVQDMDHENMFWYRQDPGLGLRLIYFSYDVKMKEKGDIPEGYSVSREKKERFSLILESASTNQTSMYLCASTRRGQGTDTQYFGPGTRLTVL.

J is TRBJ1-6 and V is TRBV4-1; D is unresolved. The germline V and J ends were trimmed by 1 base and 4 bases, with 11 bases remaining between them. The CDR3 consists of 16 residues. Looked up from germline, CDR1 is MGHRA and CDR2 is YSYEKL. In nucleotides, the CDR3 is TGCGCCAGCAGCCAAGTTAGCGCTACTTATAATTCACCCCTCCACTTT. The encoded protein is CASSQVSATYNSPLHF.

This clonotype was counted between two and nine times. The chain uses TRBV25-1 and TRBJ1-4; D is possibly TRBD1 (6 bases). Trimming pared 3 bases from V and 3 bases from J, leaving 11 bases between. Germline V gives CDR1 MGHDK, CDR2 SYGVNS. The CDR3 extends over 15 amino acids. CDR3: CASSDLTGPNEKLFF. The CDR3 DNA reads TGTGCCAGCAGTGACCTGACAGGACCTAATGAAAAACTGTTTTTT.

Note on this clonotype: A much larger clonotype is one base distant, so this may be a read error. The CDR3 loop reads CSVGLAGGGNNEQFF. The CDR3, as DNA: TGCAGCGTCGGACTAGCGGGAGGGGGTAACAATGAGCAGTTCTTC. The chain recombines TRBV29-1 with TRBJ2-1; 15 bases fit TRBD2. The V gene end was trimmed by 6 bases and the J gene end by 5 bases; junction bases not matched to a gene: 5. CDR1 and CDR2 from the germline V gene are SQVTM and ANQGSEA. CDR3 size: 15 residues.

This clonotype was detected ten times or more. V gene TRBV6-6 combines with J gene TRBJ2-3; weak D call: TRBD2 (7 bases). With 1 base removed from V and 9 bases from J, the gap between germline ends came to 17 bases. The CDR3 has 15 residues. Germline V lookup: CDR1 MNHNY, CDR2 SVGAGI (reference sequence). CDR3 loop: CASSYWGGGQGTQYF. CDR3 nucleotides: TGTGCCAGCAGTTACTGGGGGGGGGGCCAGGGGACGCAGTATTTT.

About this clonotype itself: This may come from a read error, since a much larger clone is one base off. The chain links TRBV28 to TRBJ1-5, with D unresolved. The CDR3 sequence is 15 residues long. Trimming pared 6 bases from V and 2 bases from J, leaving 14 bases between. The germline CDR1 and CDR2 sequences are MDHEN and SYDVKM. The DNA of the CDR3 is TGTGCCAGCAGGGGAGAGGGTCGGGGCAATCAGCCCCAGCATTTT. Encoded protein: CASRGEGRGNQPQHF.

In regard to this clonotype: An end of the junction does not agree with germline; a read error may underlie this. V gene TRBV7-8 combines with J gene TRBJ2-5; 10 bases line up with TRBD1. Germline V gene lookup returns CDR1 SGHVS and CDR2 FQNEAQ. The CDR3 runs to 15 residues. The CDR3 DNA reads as TGTGCCAGTAGCTTAGGGGGACAGGGGAAAGAGACCCACTACTTC. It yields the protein CASSLGGQGKETHYF.

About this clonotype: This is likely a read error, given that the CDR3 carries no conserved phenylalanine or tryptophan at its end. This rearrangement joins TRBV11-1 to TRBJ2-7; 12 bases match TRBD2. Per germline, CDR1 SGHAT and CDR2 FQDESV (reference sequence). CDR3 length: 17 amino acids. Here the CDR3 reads CAGSAPGLAGPFREQYL. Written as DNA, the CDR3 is TGTGCCGGCAGCGCGCCAGGACTAGCGGGGCCCTTCCGCGAGCAGTACTTA.

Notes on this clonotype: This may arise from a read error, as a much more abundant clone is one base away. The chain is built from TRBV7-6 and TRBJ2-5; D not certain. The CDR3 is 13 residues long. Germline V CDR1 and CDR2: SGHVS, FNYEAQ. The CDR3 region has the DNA TGTACCAGCAGCTTTAACGGTGTGGAGACCCAGTACTTC. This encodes CTSSFNGVETQYF.

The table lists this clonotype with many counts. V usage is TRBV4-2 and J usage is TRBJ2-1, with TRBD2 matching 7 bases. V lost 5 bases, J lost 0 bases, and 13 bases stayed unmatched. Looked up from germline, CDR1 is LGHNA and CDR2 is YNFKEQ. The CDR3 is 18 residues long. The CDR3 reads CASSKRGERSASYNEQFF. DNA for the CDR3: TGTGCCAGCAGCAAGCGGGGCGAGCGTTCGGCCTCCTACAATGAGCAGTTCTTC.